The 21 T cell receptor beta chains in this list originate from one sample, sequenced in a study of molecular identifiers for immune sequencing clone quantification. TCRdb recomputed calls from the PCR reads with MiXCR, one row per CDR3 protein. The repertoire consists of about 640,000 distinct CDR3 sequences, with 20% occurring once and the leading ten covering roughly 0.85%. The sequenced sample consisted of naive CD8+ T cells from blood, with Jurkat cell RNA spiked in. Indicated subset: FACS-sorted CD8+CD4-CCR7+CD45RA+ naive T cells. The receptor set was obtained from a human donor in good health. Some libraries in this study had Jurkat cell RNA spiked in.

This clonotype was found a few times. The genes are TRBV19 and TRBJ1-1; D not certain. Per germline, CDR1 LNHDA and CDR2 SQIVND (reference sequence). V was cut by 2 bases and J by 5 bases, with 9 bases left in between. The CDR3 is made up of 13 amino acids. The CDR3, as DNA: TGTGCCAGTAGTATATACGTCCGAACTGAAGCTTTCTTT. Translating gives CASSIYVRTEAFF.

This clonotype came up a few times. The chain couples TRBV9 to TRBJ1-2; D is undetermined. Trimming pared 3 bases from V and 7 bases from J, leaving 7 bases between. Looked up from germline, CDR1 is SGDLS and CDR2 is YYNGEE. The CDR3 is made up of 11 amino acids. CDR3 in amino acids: CASSGGFGYTF. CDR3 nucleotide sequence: TGTGCCAGCAGCGGAGGGTTTGGCTACACCTTC.

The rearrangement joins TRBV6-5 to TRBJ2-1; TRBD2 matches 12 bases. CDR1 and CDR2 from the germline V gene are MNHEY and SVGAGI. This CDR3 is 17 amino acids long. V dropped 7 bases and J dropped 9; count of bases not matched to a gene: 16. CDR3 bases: TGTGCCAGCAACCCCAACCCCCTAGCGGGGGGGAGGGGTGAGCAGTTCTTC. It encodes CASNPNPLAGGRGEQFF.

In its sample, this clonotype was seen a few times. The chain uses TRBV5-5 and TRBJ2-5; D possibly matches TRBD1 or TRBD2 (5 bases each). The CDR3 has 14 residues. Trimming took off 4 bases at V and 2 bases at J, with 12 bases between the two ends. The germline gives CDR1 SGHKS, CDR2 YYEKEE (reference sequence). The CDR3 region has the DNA TGTGCCAGCAGCCCTGGGACGCTTCAAGAGACCCAGTACTTC. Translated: CASSPGTLQETQYF.

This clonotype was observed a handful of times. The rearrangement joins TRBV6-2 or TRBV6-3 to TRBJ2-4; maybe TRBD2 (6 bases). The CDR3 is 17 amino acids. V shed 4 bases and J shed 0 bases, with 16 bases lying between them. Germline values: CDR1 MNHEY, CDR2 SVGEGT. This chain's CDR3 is CASSSGGINIAKNIQYF. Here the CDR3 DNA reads TGTGCCAGCAGTTCGGGCGGGATAAACATAGCCAAAAACATTCAGTACTTC.

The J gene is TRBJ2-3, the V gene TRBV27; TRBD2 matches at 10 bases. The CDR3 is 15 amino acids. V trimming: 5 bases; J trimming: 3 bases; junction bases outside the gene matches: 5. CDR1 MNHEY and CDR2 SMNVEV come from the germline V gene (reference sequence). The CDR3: CASSKLAGLTDTQYF. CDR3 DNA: TGTGCCAGCAGTAAACTAGCGGGACTAACAGATACGCAGTATTTT.

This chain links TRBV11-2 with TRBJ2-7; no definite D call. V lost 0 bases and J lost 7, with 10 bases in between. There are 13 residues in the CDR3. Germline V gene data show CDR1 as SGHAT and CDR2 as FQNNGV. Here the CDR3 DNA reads TGTGCCAGCAGCTTAGAGGGCCCCATGGAGCAGTACTTC. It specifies CASSLEGPMEQYF.

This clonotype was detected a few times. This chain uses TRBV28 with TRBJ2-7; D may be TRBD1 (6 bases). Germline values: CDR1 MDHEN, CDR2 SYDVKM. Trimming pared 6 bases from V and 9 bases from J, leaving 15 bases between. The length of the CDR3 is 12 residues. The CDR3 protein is CASRPTGFAQYF. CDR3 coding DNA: TGTGCCAGCAGACCAACAGGGTTTGCGCAGTACTTC.

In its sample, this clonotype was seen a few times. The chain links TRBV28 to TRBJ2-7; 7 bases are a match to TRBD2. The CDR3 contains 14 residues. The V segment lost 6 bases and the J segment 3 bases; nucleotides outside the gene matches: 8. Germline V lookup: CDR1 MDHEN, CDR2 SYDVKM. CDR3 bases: TGTGCCAGCAGCAGGGAGGCGGGAGACTACGAGCAGTACTTC. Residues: CASSREAGDYEQYF.

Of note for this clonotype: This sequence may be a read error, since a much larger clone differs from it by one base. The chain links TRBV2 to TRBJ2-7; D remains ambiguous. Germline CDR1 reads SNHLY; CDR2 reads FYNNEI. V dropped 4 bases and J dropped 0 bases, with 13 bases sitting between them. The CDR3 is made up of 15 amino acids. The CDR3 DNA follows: TGTGCCAGCAGTGGAGGCAGGCTAAACTCCTACGAGCAGTACTTC. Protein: CASSGGRLNSYEQYF.

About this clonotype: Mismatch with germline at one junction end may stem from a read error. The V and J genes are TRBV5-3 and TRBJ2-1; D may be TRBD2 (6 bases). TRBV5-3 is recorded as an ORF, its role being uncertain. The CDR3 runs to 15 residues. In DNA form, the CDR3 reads TGTGCCAGCAGCTCACCGGGAGTTGCAAACAATGAGCAGTTCTTC. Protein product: CASSSPGVANNEQFF.

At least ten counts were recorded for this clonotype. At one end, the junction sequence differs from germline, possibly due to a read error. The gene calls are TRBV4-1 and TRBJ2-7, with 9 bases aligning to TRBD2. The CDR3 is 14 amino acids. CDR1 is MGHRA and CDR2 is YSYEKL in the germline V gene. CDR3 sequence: CASSQVAGVYEQYF. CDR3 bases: TGTGCCAGCAGCCAAGTAGCGGGGGTCTACGAGCAGTACTTC.

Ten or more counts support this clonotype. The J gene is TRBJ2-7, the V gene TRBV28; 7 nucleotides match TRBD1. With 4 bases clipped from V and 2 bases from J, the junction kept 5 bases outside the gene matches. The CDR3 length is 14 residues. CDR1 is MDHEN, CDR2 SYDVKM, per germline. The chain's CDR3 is CASSYRGLTYEQYF. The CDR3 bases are TGTGCCAGCAGTTATAGGGGGCTGACCTACGAGCAGTACTTC.

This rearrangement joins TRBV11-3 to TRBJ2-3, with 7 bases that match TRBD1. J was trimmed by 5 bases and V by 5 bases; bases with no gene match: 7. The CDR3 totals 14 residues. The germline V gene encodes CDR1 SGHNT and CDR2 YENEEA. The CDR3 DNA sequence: TGTGCCAGCAGCGACAGGGTTGCTAAAGATACGCAGTATTTT. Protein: CASSDRVAKDTQYF.

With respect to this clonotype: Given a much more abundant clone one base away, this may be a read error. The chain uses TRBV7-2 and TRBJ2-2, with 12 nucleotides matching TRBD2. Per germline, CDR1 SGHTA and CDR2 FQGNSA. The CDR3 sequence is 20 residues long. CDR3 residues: CASSLEEWASGGVRTGELLF. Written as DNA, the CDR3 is TGTGCCAGCAGCTTAGAAGAGTGGGCTAGCGGGGGGGTCCGCACCGGGGAGCTGTTATTT.

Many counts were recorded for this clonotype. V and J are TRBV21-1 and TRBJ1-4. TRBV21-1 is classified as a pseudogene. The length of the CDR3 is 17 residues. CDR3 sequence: CASSGRPRDSTNEKLFF. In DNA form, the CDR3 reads TGTGCCAGCTCGGGCAGGCCGCGGGATTCAACTAATGAAAAACTGTTTTTT.

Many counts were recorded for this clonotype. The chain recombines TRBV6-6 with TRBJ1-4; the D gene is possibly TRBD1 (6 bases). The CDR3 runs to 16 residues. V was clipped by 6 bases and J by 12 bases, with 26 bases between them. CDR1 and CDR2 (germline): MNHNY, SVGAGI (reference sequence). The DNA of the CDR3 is TGTGCCAGCAGCCCCACGGGACTCCCAGCGGAGGGGGAACTGTTTTTT. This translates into CASSPTGLPAEGELFF.

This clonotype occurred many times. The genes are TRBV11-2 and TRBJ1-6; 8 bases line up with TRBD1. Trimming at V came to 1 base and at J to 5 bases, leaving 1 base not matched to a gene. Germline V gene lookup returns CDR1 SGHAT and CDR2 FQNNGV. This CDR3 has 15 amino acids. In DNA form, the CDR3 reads TGTGCCAGCAGCTTAGTGACAGGGGATAATTCACCCCTCCACTTT. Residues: CASSLVTGDNSPLHF.

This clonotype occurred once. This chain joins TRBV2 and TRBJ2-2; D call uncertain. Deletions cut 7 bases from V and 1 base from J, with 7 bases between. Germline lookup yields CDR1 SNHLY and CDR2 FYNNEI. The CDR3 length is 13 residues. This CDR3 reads CASNGRNTGELFF. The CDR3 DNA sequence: TGTGCCAGCAATGGGCGGAACACCGGGGAGCTGTTTTTT.

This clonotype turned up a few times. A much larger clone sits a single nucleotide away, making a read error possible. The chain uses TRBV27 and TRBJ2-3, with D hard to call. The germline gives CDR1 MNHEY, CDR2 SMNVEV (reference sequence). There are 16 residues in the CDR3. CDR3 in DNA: TGTGCCAGCAGTTTGAGGCCCCTATCGGCAACAGATATGCAGTATTTT. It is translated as CASSLRPLSATDMQYF.

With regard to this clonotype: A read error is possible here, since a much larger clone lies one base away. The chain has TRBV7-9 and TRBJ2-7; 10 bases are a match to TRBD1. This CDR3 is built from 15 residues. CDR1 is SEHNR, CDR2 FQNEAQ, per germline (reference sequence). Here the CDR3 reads CASSLAGTGVYEQCF. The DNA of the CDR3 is TGTGCCAGCAGCTTAGCCGGGACAGGGGTCTACGAGCAGTGCTTC.